This T cell receptor beta chain was recovered during a study of shared T cell receptors in the human thymus (dated by TCRdb to the early 2020s). Describing the broader study: The study examined how self-reactive, shared T-cell receptor alpha chains are generated in the human thymus.

This clone was counted a single time. What this receptor recognizes is not known. Nothing much larger sits one base from this clone, and base qualities are not available. According to the germline V gene, CDR1 reads LGHNT and CDR2 reads FRNRAP. Trimming removed 5 bases from V and 8 bases from J, leaving 21 bases between the germline ends. The CDR3 holds 15 amino acids from the cysteine to the phenylalanine. Of the read, only the CDR3 DNA is kept; its 45 bases are in frame from base 1. The library was generated by the immunoSEQ multiplex PCR assay. The table was pulled from immuneACCESS by TCRdb, which kept in-frame rearrangements only. Such tables lose some clones; where checked, under half of the loss comes from unresolved V genes, and the rest has no known cause. Recorded for this sample are hundreds of thousands of clones; 70% to 80% of them occurred a single time. The top ten hold about 0.014% of the sample.

This same sample was also taken into another study, of human thymus T cells. The second study's paper adds: Immunologically healthy infants undergoing open corrective cardiac surgery for congenital heart defects in Finland were used as donors. The thymus tissue came from surgical resects taken out during corrective cardiac surgery. Both the thymic and the peripheral blood repertoires appeared to show biased V and J gene segment usage. The related research found that thymic TCR repertoires overlapped highly between unrelated individuals. TCR alpha and beta repertoires from roughly eight infant thymus samples and four related peripheral blood samples were characterized in the study. The cohort included about 6 male and a couple of female infants, with donor ages spanning 7 to 244 days. Thymocytes were released mechanically from tissue and stored at -70 °C as pellets of roughly 8.5-32 million cells. A QIAsymphony instrument was used to extract genomic DNA from the frozen cell pellets. Using the immunoSEQ multiplex PCR assay, the TCRB and TCRAD loci were amplified from a standardized quantity of quality-controlled genomic DNA. Amplicons spanned the V(D)J region at a length sufficient to cover the CDR3 and identify V and J genes. Through the commercial immunoSEQ service, the amplicons were sequenced on an Illumina platform. Corrections for primer bias and sequencing errors followed previously described methods, while TCRAD and TCRB definitions were based on the IMGT database. The repertoires were analysed using immunoSEQ Analyzer 3.0 and VDJTools for basic statistics, V/J segment usage, diversity estimates, rarefaction and pairwise overlap. Diversity was estimated using the Chao1, ChaoE, Efron-Thisted, Shannon and inverse Simpson indices, and was also estimated on datasets down-sampled to the size of the smallest sample. For repertoire overlap, CDR3 nucleotide sequence, V gene and J gene had to match strictly, and clustering was done by Jaccard-based multidimensional scaling. On average, thymus samples gave 650,000 to 850,000 unique TCRB clonotypes, whereas blood samples gave 75,000 to 95,000.

This chain is built from TRBV12-5 and TRBJ1-2; 5 matching bases give a weak D call of TRBD1. This clonotype was sampled from a boy less than two years old with a congenital heart defect. Donor details come from another sample of the same person, matched by shared clones. Sequenced input: thymocytes. The DNA sequence is as follows: TGTGCTAGTGGTCGGGCTCGGGCAGGGCGAACAGGCTACACCTTC. It translates to CASGRARAGRTGYTF.